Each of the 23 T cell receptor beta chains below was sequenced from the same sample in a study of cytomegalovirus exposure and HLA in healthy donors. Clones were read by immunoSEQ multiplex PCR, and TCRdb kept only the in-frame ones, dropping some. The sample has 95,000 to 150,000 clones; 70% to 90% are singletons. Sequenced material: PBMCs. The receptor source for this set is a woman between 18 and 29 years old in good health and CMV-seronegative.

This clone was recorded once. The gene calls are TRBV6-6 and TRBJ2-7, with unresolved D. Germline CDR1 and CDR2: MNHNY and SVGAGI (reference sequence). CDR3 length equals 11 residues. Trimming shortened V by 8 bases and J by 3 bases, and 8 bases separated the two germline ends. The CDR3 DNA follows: TGTGCCAGCCTTGGGCTCTACGAGCAGTACTTC. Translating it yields CASLGLYEQYF.

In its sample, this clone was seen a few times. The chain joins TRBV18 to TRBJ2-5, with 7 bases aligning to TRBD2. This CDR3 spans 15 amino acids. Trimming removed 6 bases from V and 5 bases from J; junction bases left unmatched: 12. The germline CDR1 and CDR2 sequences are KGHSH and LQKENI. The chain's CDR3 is CASSYGLGSGETQYF. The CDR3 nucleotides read TGTGCCAGCTCCTACGGACTAGGGAGTGGGGAGACCCAGTACTTC.

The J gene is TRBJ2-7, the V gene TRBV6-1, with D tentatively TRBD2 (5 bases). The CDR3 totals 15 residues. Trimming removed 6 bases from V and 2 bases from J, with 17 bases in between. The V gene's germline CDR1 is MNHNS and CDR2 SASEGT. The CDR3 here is CASRADPPSTYEQYF. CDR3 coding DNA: TGTGCCAGCAGAGCGGACCCCCCCTCAACCTACGAGCAGTACTTC.

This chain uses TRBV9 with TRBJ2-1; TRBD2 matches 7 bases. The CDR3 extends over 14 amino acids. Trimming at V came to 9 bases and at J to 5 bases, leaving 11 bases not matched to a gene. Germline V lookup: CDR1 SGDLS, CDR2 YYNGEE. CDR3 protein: CATNSGGWDNEQFF. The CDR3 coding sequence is TGTGCCACTAATTCGGGGGGTTGGGACAATGAGCAGTTCTTC.

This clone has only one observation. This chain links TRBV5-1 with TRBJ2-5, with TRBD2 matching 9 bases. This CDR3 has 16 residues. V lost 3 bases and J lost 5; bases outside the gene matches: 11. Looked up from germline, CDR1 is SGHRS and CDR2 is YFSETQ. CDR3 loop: CASSWQGGGAGETQYF. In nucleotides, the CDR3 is TGCGCCAGCAGCTGGCAAGGCGGGGGGGCCGGGGAGACCCAGTACTTC.

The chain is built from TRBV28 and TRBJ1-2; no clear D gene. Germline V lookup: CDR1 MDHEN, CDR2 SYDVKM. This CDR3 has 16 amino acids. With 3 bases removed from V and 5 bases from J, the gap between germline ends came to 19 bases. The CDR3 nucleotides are TGTGCCAGCAGTTTTCCCCAATCCTCCCACGAGTATGGCTACACCTTC. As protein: CASSFPQSSHEYGYTF.

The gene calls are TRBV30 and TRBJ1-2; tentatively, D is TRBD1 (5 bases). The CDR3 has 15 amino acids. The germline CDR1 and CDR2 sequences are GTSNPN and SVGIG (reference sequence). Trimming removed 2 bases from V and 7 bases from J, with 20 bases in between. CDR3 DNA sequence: TGTGCCTGGAGTACCCGGGGAGGGGTGACATTTGGCTACACCTTC. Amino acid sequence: CAWSTRGGVTFGYTF.

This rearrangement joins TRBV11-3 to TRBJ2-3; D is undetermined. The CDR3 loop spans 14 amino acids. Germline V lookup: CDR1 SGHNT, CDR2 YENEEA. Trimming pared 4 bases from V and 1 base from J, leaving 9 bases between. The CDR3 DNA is TGTGCCAGCAGCTCCCATGAGGGCACAGATACGCAGTATTTT. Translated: CASSSHEGTDTQYF.

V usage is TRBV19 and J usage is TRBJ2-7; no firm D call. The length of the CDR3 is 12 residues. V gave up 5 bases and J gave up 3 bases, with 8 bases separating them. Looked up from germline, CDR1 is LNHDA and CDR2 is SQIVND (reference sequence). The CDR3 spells CASSQTGYEQYF. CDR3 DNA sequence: TGTGCCAGTAGTCAGACTGGCTACGAGCAGTACTTC. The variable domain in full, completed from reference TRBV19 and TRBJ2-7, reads DGGITQSPKYLFRKEGQNVTLSCEQNLNHDAMYWYRQDPGQGLRLIYYSQIVNDFQKGDIAEGYSVSREKKESFPLTVTSAQKNPTAFYLCASSQTGYEQYFGPGTRLTVT.

In DNA, the CDR3 is TGTGCCAGCAGCCAAGAACCCCCGGGGGGAGAGCAGTACTTC. It is translated as CASSQEPPGGEQYF. The gene calls are TRBV4-2 and TRBJ2-7; 7 bases are shared with TRBD2. This CDR3 contains 14 residues. V lost 0 bases and J lost 7; bases outside the gene matches: 6. Germline CDR1 reads LGHNA; CDR2 reads YNFKEQ.

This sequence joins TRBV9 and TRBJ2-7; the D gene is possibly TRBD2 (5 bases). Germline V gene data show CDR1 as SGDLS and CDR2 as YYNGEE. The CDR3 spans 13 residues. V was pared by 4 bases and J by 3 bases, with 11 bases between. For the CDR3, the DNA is TGTGCCAGCAGCCCCAGAGGACTCTACGAGCAGTACTTC. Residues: CASSPRGLYEQYF.

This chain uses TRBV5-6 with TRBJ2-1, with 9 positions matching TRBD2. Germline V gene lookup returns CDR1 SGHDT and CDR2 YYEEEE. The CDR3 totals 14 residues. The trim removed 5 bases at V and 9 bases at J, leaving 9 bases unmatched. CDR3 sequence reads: CASSYSGSPGEQFF. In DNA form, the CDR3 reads TGTGCCAGCAGTTATAGCGGGAGCCCCGGTGAGCAGTTCTTC. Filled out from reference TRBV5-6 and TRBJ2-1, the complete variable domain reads DAGVTQSPTHLIKTRGQQVTLRCSPKSGHDTVSWYQQALGQGPQFIFQYYEEEERQRGNFPDRFSGHQFPNYSSELNVNALLLGDSALYLCASSYSGSPGEQFFGPGTRLTVL.

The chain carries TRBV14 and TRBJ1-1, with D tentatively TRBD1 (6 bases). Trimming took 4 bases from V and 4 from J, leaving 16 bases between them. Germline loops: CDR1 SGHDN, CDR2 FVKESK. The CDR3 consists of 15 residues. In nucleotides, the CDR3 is TGTGCCAGCAGCCTTGGAAGGGGGGGCGGCACTGAAGCTTTCTTT. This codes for CASSLGRGGGTEAFF.

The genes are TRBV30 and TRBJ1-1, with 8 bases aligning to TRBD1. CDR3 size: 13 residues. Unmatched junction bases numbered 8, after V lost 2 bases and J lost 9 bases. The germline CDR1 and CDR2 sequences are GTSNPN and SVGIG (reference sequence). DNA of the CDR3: TGTGCCTGGAGTCAGACAGGGGACCCAAAAGCTTTCTTT. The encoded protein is CAWSQTGDPKAFF. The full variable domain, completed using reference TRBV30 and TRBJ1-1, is SQTIHQWPATLVQPVGSPLSLECTVEGTSNPNLYWYRQAAGRGLQLLFYSVGIGQISSEVPQNLSASRPQDRQFILSSKKLLLSDSGFYLCAWSQTGDPKAFFGQGTRLTVV.

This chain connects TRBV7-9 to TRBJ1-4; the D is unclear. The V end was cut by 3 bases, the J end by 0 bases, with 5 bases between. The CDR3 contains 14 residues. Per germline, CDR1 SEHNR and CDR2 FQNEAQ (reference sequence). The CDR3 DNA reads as TGTGCCAGCAGCTTGAGTGCAACTAATGAAAAACTGTTTTTT. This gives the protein CASSLSATNEKLFF.

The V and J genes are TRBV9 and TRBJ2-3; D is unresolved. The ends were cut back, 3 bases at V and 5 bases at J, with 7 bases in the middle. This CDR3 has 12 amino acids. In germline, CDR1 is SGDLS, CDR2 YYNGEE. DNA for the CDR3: TGTGCCAGCAGCGAGCAGGAAGATACGCAGTATTTT. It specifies CASSEQEDTQYF.

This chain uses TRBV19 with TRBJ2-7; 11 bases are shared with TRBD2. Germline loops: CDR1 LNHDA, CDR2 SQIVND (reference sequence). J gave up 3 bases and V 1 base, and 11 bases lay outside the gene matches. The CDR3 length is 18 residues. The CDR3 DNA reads TGTGCCAGTAGTATAGCCGCATCCGGGACTAGCGGAAACTACGAGCAGTACTTC. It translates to CASSIAASGTSGNYEQYF.

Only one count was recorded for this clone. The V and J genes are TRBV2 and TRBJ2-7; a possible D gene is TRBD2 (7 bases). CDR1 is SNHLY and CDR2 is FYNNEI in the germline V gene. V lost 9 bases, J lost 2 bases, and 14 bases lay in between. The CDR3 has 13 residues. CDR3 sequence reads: CASRGAQTYEQYF. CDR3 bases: TGTGCCAGTCGGGGGGCCCAGACCTACGAGCAGTACTTC.

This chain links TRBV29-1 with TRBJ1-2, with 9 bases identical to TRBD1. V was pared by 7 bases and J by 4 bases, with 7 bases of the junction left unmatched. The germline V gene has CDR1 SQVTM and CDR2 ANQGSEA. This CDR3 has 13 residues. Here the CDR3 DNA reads TGCAGCGGAGGAAACAGGGGGCCCTATGGCTACACCTTC. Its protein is CSGGNRGPYGYTF. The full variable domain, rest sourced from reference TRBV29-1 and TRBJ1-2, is SAVISQKPSRDICQRGTSLTIQCQVDSQVTMMFWYRQQPGQSLTLIATANQGSEATYESGFVIDKFPISRPNLTFSTLTVSNMSPEDSSIYLCSGGNRGPYGYTFGSGTRLTVV.

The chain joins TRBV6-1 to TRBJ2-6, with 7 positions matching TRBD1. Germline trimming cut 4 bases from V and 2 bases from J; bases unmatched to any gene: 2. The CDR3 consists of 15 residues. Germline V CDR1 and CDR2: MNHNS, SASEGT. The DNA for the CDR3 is TGTGCCAGCAGTGTAGACAGGGCTGGGGCCAACGTCCTGACTTTC. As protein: CASSVDRAGANVLTF.

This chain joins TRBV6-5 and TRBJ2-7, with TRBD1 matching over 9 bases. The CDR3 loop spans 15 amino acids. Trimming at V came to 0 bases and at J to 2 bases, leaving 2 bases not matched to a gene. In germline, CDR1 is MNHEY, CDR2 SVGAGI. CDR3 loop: CASSYSTGGPYEQYF. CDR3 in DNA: TGTGCCAGCAGTTACTCTACAGGGGGCCCCTACGAGCAGTACTTC.

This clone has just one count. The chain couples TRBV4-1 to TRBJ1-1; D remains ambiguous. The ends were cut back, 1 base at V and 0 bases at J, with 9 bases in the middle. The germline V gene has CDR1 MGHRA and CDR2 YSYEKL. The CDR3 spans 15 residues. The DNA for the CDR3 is TGCGCCAGCAGCCAAGCACCGGGGATGAACACTGAAGCTTTCTTT. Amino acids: CASSQAPGMNTEAFF.

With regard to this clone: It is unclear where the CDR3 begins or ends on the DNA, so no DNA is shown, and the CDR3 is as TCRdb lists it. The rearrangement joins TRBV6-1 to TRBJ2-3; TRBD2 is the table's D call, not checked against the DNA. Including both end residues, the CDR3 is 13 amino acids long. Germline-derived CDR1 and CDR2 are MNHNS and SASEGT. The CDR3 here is CASSTSLADTQYF.